This is a list of T cell receptor beta chains from one sample in a study of identical twins. TCRdb recomputed calls from the 5' RACE reads with MiXCR, one row per CDR3 protein. The sample includes nearly 900,000 distinct CDR3 sequences, 10% to 15% of them seen just once. The sample was also reused in another study, on yellow fever vaccine responses in identical twins.

Sequencing used PBMCs. These receptors came from a woman in her late teens or twenties in good health. Both conserved end residues are part of each CDR3. D genes are given only for firm matches. Not all rows give a size; the values are once, few, many and, for expanded clones, a class.

d_call,clone_size,j_call,v_call,cdr3_nt,cdr3_aa
TRBD1,few,TRBJ2-5,TRBV20-1,TGCAGTGCTAGGCAGGACAGGGTGCGCGGGGAGACCCAGTACTTC,CSARQDRVRGETQYF
TRBD2,few,TRBJ2-1,TRBV9,TGTGCCAGCAGCCTTTCGTTAGCGGGAGGGCCAATAGAGCAGTTCTTC,CASSLSLAGGPIEQFF
.,.,TRBJ2-7,TRBV12-3/TRBV12-4,TGTGCCAGCAGCAGGGGGGACAGCGAGCAGTACTTC,CASSRGDSEQYF
.,few,TRBJ2-1,TRBV7-2,TGTGCCAGCAGCTTAGTGCCAGGGGGGCACTACAATGAGCAGTTCTTC,CASSLVPGGHYNEQFF
TRBD1,.,TRBJ1-3,TRBV6-1,TGTGCCAGCAGAGATGGACAGGGTTGGTCTGGAAACACCATATATTTT,CASRDGQGWSGNTIYF
.,few,TRBJ2-7,TRBV20-1,TGCAGTGCCAGCTCCGACTGGATCTACGAGCAGTACTTC,CSASSDWIYEQYF
TRBD2,few,TRBJ2-3,TRBV11-2,TGTGCCAGCAGCTTACGCGGGGGTTACGAAGATACGCAGTATTTT,CASSLRGGYEDTQYF
.,few,TRBJ2-7,TRBV12-5,TGTGCTAGTGGTTTGCCCCCGGGACATAGCTCCTACGAGCAGTACTTC,CASGLPPGHSSYEQYF
.,.,TRBJ2-7,TRBV12-3/TRBV12-4,TGTGCCAGCAGTTTATGGGGCAGCGGTGACGAGCAGTACTTC,CASSLWGSGDEQYF
TRBD2,few,TRBJ2-1,TRBV24-1,TGTGCCACCAGTGATTTGGGGGGACTAGCGGGGAACAATGAGCAGTTCTTC,CATSDLGGLAGNNEQFF
.,many,TRBJ2-3,TRBV12-3/TRBV12-4,TGTGCCAGCAGTCTAGACGCAGATACGCAGTATTTT,CASSLDADTQYF
.,.,TRBJ2-2,TRBV24-1,TGTGCCACCAGTCATCCGAACACCGGGGAGCTGTTTTTT,CATSHPNTGELFF
.,many,TRBJ2-3,TRBV2,TGTGCCAGCCGACGTCAACTCAGCACAGATACGCAGTATTTT,CASRRQLSTDTQYF
.,.,TRBJ2-3,TRBV12-5,TGTGCTAGTGGTTTGGAGGGGCTTACAGATACGCAGTATTTT,CASGLEGLTDTQYF
.,many,TRBJ1-4,TRBV5-1,TGCGCCAGCAGCTTCACAGGCAGTAATGAAAAACTGTTTTTT,CASSFTGSNEKLFF
.,.,TRBJ2-3,TRBV27,TGTGCCAGCAGTTTAAGGAACCTCGGGACAGATACGCAGTATTTT,CASSLRNLGTDTQYF
.,many,TRBJ1-5,TRBV2,TGTGCCAGCAGTGATTTTTCCGTGAATCAGCCCCAGCATTTT,CASSDFSVNQPQHF
.,few,TRBJ2-5,TRBV6-5,TGTGCCAGCAGTTACTCGAAGACAAACCAAGAGACCCAGTACTTC,CASSYSKTNQETQYF
.,few,TRBJ2-4,TRBV25-1,TGTGCCAGCAGTGCAGCCGGGTTCACGGCCAAAAACATTCAGTACTTC,CASSAAGFTAKNIQYF
.,.,TRBJ1-4,TRBV2,TGTGCCAGCAGTATAAGGACAGATTCTTCAACTAATGAAAAACTGTTTTTT,CASSIRTDSSTNEKLFF
.,.,TRBJ2-5,TRBV28,TGTGCCAGCAATTATCCGGGGGAACAAGAGACCCAGTACTTC,CASNYPGEQETQYF
.,.,TRBJ1-2,TRBV12-3/TRBV12-4,TGTGCCAGCAGTATCGGGACCGTTAACTATGGCTACACCTTC,CASSIGTVNYGYTF
.,.,TRBJ2-7,TRBV7-9,TGTGCCAGCAGCTTAGCCGGGAGAGTAAAGGGGCAGTACTTC,CASSLAGRVKGQYF
.,few,TRBJ2-3,TRBV15,TGTGCCACCAGCAGATTGGAGCGGAGGAACACAGATACGCAGTATTTT,CATSRLERRNTDTQYF
.,.,TRBJ2-5,TRBV20-1,TGCAGTGCTAGGGACTGGTACCAAGAGACCCAGTACTTC,CSARDWYQETQYF
.,few,TRBJ1-2,TRBV10-3,TGTGCCATCAGTGACAGGGAAACTAGAGGCTACACCTTC,CAISDRETRGYTF
.,few,TRBJ1-5,TRBV2,TGTGCCAGCAGTGAATATAGGGTAAAGGATCCTAGCAATCAGCCCCAGCATTTT,CASSEYRVKDPSNQPQHF
.,once,TRBJ2-2,TRBV10-3,TGTGCCATCAAGGGGCCCGGGGAGCTGTTTTTT,CAIKGPGELFF
.,.,TRBJ2-7,TRBV12-5,TGTGCTAGTGGCTCAGGGGCTTTATGGGCTTATCCCTACGAGCAGTACTTC,CASGSGALWAYPYEQYF
TRBD2,.,TRBJ2-7,TRBV3-1,TGTGCCAGCAGGCTAGCGGGAGCCCCCTACGAGCAGTACTTC,CASRLAGAPYEQYF
.,few,TRBJ2-1,TRBV7-8,TGTGCCAGCAGCGGACAAAGAGCGGGCAGCTCCTACAATGAGCAGTTCTTC,CASSGQRAGSSYNEQFF
TRBD2,many,TRBJ2-1,TRBV5-1,TGCGCCAGCAGACGGGAGGTGAACAATGAGCAGTTCTTC,CASRREVNNEQFF
TRBD1,.,TRBJ1-6,TRBV20-1,TGCAGTGCTAGAGAGACAGGGAGATTAAATTCACCCCTCCACTTT,CSARETGRLNSPLHF
TRBD2,many,TRBJ2-3,TRBV7-9,TGTGCCAGCACATTCGCGGGAGGAGGGGATACGCAGTATTTT,CASTFAGGGDTQYF